The entry below gives a single TCR beta chain sequence along with its context. Its specificity is unknown. This record comes from a study of post-analysis software for immune sequencing data. The overall study: Relapsing-remitting, secondary progressive and progressive-relapsing multiple sclerosis were all included among the disease courses. The study's findings and limits: Patients carried roughly 5 TRBV segments more frequently than controls did, and TRBV5-6, TRBV5-1 and TRBV20-1 were among them.

Unique molecular identifiers featured in each of the TCR beta cDNA libraries. Researchers reported approximately 500,000 cDNA molecules coming from approximately 0.91 to 9.4 million T cells. TCRdb itself ran the PCR reads through MiXCR, one entry per CDR3 protein. The repertoire has just over 250,000 distinct CDR3 sequences, approximately 34% of them found once; the top ten carry roughly 4.8%. The length of the CDR3 is 15 residues. The germline CDR1 and CDR2 sequences are MGHRA and YSYEKL. J gave up 2 bases and V 4 bases, and 7 bases lay outside the gene matches. This chain connects TRBV4-1 to TRBJ2-5; 7 positions match TRBD1. The sequenced sample was blood. The source of this sequence is a girl aged 10-17 years with multiple sclerosis. The CDR3 bases are TGCGCCAGCAGCCCACGGGACAGCCAACAAGAGACCCAGTACTTC. Residues: CASSPRDSQQETQYF.